Reported below is one T cell receptor beta chain. This entry belongs to a study of blood T cell repertoires in COVID-19. Study at large: Donors in the United States, Italy and Spain gave samples during acute or convalescent COVID-19.

Trimming removed 4 bases at V and 5 bases at J, with 13 bases between. In germline, CDR1 is SGHRS, CDR2 YFSETQ. CDR3 length: 13 amino acids. Assay used: immunoSEQ multiplex PCR; TCRdb lists only in-frame clones, some missing. Of approximately 300,000 clones in the sample, approximately 92% are singletons; the top ten hold less than 20%. Sequencing used PBMCs or T cells enriched from blood (not recorded which). The chain couples TRBV5-1 to TRBJ2-7; a weak D match, TRBD2 (5 bases). The clonotype comes from a woman aged 30 to 39 who had recovered from COVID-19. The DNA of the CDR3 is TGCGCCAGCAGCCCGCTGAACGGGGACGAGCAGTACTTC. Protein sequence: CASSPLNGDEQYF. Full variable domain (missing parts from reference TRBV5-1 and TRBJ2-7): KAGVTQTPRYLIKTRGQQVTLSCSPISGHRSVSWYQQTPGQGLQFLFEYFSETQRNKGNFPGRFSGRQFSNSRSEMNVSTLELGDSALYLCASSPLNGDEQYFGPGTRLTVT.